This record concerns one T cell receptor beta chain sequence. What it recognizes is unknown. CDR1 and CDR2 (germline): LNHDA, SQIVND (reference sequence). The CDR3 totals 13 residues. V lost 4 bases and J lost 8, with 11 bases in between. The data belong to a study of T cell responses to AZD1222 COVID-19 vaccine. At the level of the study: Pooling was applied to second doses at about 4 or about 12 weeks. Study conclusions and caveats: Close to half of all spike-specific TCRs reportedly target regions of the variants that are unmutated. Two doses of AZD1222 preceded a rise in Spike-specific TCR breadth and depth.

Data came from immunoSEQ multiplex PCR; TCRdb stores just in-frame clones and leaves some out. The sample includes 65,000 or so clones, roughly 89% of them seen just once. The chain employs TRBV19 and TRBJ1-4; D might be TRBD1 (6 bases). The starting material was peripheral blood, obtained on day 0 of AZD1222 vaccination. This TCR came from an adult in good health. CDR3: CASSTTGTEKLFF. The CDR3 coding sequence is TGTGCCAGTAGTACCACCGGGACAGAAAAACTGTTTTTT.